The 16 T cell receptor beta chains below were found in one sample sequenced in a study of shared clonotypes between healthy human individuals. Repertoires were generated with immunoSEQ multiplex PCR, while TCRdb's copy carries only in-frame clones and drops some. The sample holds about 1.5 million clones, roughly 98% seen once. Sequenced: naive CD4+ T cells sorted from blood. Subset described: CD45RA+ positively selected. The receptors originated from a man aged 25 to 40 in good health.

The chain recombines TRBV9 with TRBJ2-2; TRBD2 aligns across 7 bases. J gave up 3 bases and V 0 bases, and 11 bases lay outside the gene matches. Germline CDR1 SGDLS, CDR2 YYNGEE. This CDR3 is built from 18 residues. CDR3 in amino acids: CASSVATGASGYTGELFF. Here the CDR3 DNA reads TGTGCCAGCAGCGTAGCTACTGGGGCTAGCGGATACACCGGGGAGCTGTTTTTT.

This clone has just one count. This specimen includes other DNA sequences encoding the same CDR3. V and J are TRBV7-9 and TRBJ2-7; D is ambiguous. Germline V CDR1 and CDR2: SEHNR, FQNEAQ (reference sequence). The CDR3 is 13 amino acids. The germline V and J ends were trimmed by 0 bases and 1 base, with 4 bases remaining between them. CDR3 coding DNA: TGTGCCAGCAGCTTAGCCGGATCCTACGAGCAGTACTTC. Its protein is CASSLAGSYEQYF.

The V call is TRBV19, the J call TRBJ1-2, with a tentative D call TRBD1 (6 bases). CDR1 is LNHDA and CDR2 is SQIVND in the germline V gene (reference sequence). The CDR3 length is 14 residues. V gave up 5 bases and J gave up 4 bases, with 14 bases separating them. The CDR3 DNA sequence: TGTGCCAGTAGTTTCGACGGGGGGGCCTATGGCTACACCTTC. This codes for CASSFDGGAYGYTF.

V gene TRBV5-4 combines with J gene TRBJ2-7; TRBD2 matches 8 bases. Trimming at V came to 3 bases and at J to 2 bases, leaving 10 bases not matched to a gene. Germline lookup yields CDR1 SGHNT and CDR2 YYREEE (reference sequence). The CDR3 sequence is 16 residues long. CDR3 sequence reads: CASSYGVGLAAYEQYF. The CDR3 nucleotides read TGTGCCAGCAGCTACGGAGTCGGACTAGCCGCCTACGAGCAGTACTTC.

This clone appeared once. The chain joins TRBV19 to TRBJ1-1, with D perhaps TRBD1 (6 bases). The ends were cut back, 7 bases at V and 7 bases at J, with 16 bases in the middle. The CDR3 consists of 13 residues. Germline CDR1 is LNHDA and CDR2 is SQIVND (reference sequence). CDR3 DNA sequence: TGTGCCAGTACTCCCCCCGGACAGAATGAAGCTTTCTTT. As protein: CASTPPGQNEAFF.

This chain links TRBV5-6 with TRBJ2-5; weak D call: TRBD1 (5 bases). The CDR3 contains 14 residues. Germline assignment: CDR1 SGHDT and CDR2 YYEEEE. V lost 0 bases and J lost 5, with 11 bases in between. The CDR3 is CASSLAVSGETQYF. The CDR3 nucleotides read TGTGCCAGCAGCTTGGCGGTGTCAGGGGAGACCCAGTACTTC.

The chain links TRBV11-2 to TRBJ2-6; 10 nucleotides line up with TRBD2. The CDR3 is 17 residues long. The V and J ends lost 2 bases and 0 bases, in that order; junction bases with no gene match: 1. Germline V gene sequence: CDR1 SGHAT, CDR2 FQNNGV. The CDR3 reads CASSLIAGGSGANVLTF. DNA for the CDR3: TGTGCCAGCAGCTTAATAGCGGGGGGCTCTGGGGCCAACGTCCTGACTTTC.

The V call is TRBV6-1, the J call TRBJ1-1; a weak D match, TRBD1 (6 bases). V gave up 2 bases and J gave up 4 bases, with 20 bases separating them. The CDR3 totals 17 residues. Germline CDR1 and CDR2: MNHNS and SASEGT. The CDR3 coding sequence is TGTGCCAGCAGTGAATCTAGGAGACACAGGGAGGCCACTGAAGCTTTCTTT. Protein product: CASSESRRHREATEAFF.

J is TRBJ2-5 and V is TRBV27; D is uncertain. From germline, CDR1 is MNHEY and CDR2 SMNVEV (reference sequence). The ends were cut back, 4 bases at V and 5 bases at J, with 20 bases in the middle. The length of the CDR3 is 16 residues. CDR3 loop: CASSSVIGSIRETQYF. CDR3 coding DNA: TGTGCCAGCAGTTCAGTGATCGGTAGTATTAGGGAGACCCAGTACTTC.

The gene calls are TRBV18 and TRBJ2-1; D remains ambiguous. V lost 5 bases, J lost 7 bases, and 33 bases lay in between. The CDR3 contains 20 residues. Looked up from germline, CDR1 is KGHSH and CDR2 is LQKENI. The CDR3 sequence is CASSGPYSDSPLSPPNEQFF. The CDR3 DNA reads TGTGCCAGCTCAGGACCTTACAGTGATTCCCCTTTGTCCCCCCCTAATGAGCAGTTCTTC. The whole variable domain, filled in from reference TRBV18 and TRBJ2-1, reads NAGVMQNPRHLVRRRGQEARLRCSPMKGHSHVYWYRQLPEEGLKFMVYLQKENIIDESGMPKERFSAEFPKEGPSILRIQQVVRGDSAAYFCASSGPYSDSPLSPPNEQFFGPGTRLTVL.

The gene calls are TRBV27 and TRBJ2-7; 8 nucleotides agree with TRBD1. The CDR3 is made up of 15 amino acids. CDR1 is MNHEY, CDR2 SMNVEV, per germline (reference sequence). Trimming removed 5 bases from V and 2 bases from J; junction bases left unmatched: 8. CDR3 nucleotides: TGTGCCAGCAGTCCACGGACAGGGATCACCTACGAGCAGTACTTC. Its protein is CASSPRTGITYEQYF.

Concerning this clone itself: Within the sample, other DNA sequences also encode this same CDR3. The J gene is TRBJ2-6, the V gene TRBV5-1; D not certain. Germline V gene data show CDR1 as SGHRS and CDR2 as YFSETQ. The CDR3 extends over 15 amino acids. Trimming took 4 bases from V and 0 from J, leaving 8 bases between them. CDR3 coding DNA: TGCGCCAGCAGCCTGACGGCCTCTGGGGCCAACGTCCTGACTTTC. Translating gives CASSLTASGANVLTF.

This clone was seen only once. The rearrangement uses TRBV7-9 and TRBJ1-1; 9 bases agree with TRBD1. CDR1 is SEHNR and CDR2 is FQNEAQ in the germline V gene (reference sequence). This CDR3 region has 17 residues. After removal of 5 bases from V and 5 bases from J, the junction contained 15 bases not matched to a gene. CDR3: CASSVTRVDRGKTEAFF. The CDR3 DNA reads as TGTGCCAGCAGCGTAACTCGGGTAGACAGGGGGAAGACTGAAGCTTTCTTT.

The genes are TRBV7-2 and TRBJ2-5, with 8 bases matching TRBD1. From germline, CDR1 is SGHTA and CDR2 FQGNSA. Trimming cost V 3 bases and J 2 bases; bases outside gene matches: 2. The CDR3 covers 14 residues. The CDR3 is CASSFRGLQETQYF. The DNA for the CDR3 is TGTGCCAGCAGCTTCAGGGGGCTTCAAGAGACCCAGTACTTC. The whole variable domain, remainder taken from reference TRBV7-2 and TRBJ2-5, is GAGVSQSPSNKVTEKGKDVELRCDPISGHTALYWYRQSLGQGLEFLIYFQGNSAPDKSGLPSDRFSAERTGGSVSTLTIQRTQQEDSAVYLCASSFRGLQETQYFGPGTRLLVL.

The V and J genes are TRBV2 and TRBJ2-4; 7 bases agree with TRBD1. The junction had 13 bases not matched to a gene; V was cut back by 5 bases and J by 3 bases. Germline V gene sequence: CDR1 SNHLY, CDR2 FYNNEI. This CDR3 has 17 residues. CDR3 sequence: CASSKYRDRSGKNIQYF. The CDR3, as DNA: TGTGCCAGCAGTAAATACCGGGACAGATCTGGCAAAAACATTCAGTACTTC.

V and J are TRBV6-1 and TRBJ2-7, with D maybe TRBD2 (5 bases). Trimming took off 1 base at V and 5 bases at J, with 24 bases between the two ends. The CDR3 is made up of 18 amino acids. CDR1 and CDR2 from the germline V gene are MNHNS and SASEGT. The CDR3: CASSEEGVVTILPDEQYF. As DNA, the CDR3 is TGTGCCAGCAGTGAAGAAGGTGTTGTGACTATCCTTCCCGACGAGCAGTACTTC.